This T cell receptor beta chain was retrieved from a study of OX40 agonist ivuxolimab in advanced cancers. Regarding the complete study: Ivuxolimab was an agonistic, fully human IgG2 monoclonal antibody directed against OX40 (CD134), a costimulatory receptor. Intravenous ivuxolimab was administered to patients every 2 weeks at six dose levels: 0.01, 0.1, 0.3, 1.5, 3 and 10 mg/kg. Of the 50 to 55 patients in dose escalation, about 20 had hepatocellular carcinoma, some 15 had melanoma, 9 had renal cell carcinoma and 9 had head and neck cancer. A male proportion of under 85% and a mean age of about 60 years, ranging from about 20 to 79, were recorded for the dose-escalation cohort. Prior anti-PD-1, anti-PD-L1 or anti-CTLA-4 therapy was permitted, and about two fifths of dose-escalation patients had received checkpoint inhibitors. Partial responses were achieved by three dose-escalation patients, of whom one had hepatocellular carcinoma and two had cutaneous melanoma. Peripheral TCRbeta sequencing aimed to test whether ivuxolimab altered TCR sequence diversity and caused clonal T-cell expansion. The paper reports the monotherapy dose-escalation portion (N of about 47 patients) of the phase I ivuxolimab trial.

The trial excluded patients who had a history of autoimmune disease or were on systemic immunosuppression. In every dose cohort, peripheral blood was drawn for TCR sequencing at baseline, cycle 4 day 1, and cycle 7 day 1. Samples came from an open-label, multicenter, first-in-human phase I dose-escalation trial of ivuxolimab. Adults with locally advanced or metastatic melanoma, renal cell, hepatocellular, or head and neck squamous cell carcinoma were enrolled in the trial. Before TCR sequencing, CD4+ and CD8+ T cells were separately sorted from peripheral blood. Summary of the overall study and its limitations: Which antigens the clonally expanded peripheral T cells were specific for was not determined. Low levels of normalized T-cell clonal expansion were also shown by some nonresponding patients. After ivuxolimab, expanded clones were on average more numerous among CD8+ T cells than among CD4+ T cells. In partial responders in the 0.1-3.0 mg/kg groups, normalized peripheral clonal expansion was found to be among the lowest, especially among CD8+ T cells. Clonal expansion of both CD4+ and CD8+ blood T cells was observed from baseline to week 6 at doses 0.1 to 3.0 mg/kg.

The CDR3, from cysteine to phenylalanine, totals 12 residues. Left in the record is the CDR3 DNA by itself, 36 bases read in frame from the first base. CDR1 and CDR2, looked up from the germline V gene (reference sequence), are SSHAT and FNYEAQ. Trimming removed 1 base from V and 5 bases from J, leaving 2 bases between the germline ends. To sequence the TCRbeta CDR3 region, genomic DNA was isolated from the sorted cells. The immunoSEQ Assay was used to sequence the TCRbeta CDR3 regions. The immuneACCESS repertoire file appears here via TCRdb, limited to in-frame rearrangements. These files lack a portion of the clones; in checked studies, under half of the deficit traces to unresolved V genes, and the cause of the others is not known. The sample contains approximately 60,000 clones, more than 70% of them found a single time. The ten largest clones add up to over 5% of the sample. Remarks on this clone: Its cognate antigen has yet to be identified. The record has no base qualities; no much larger clone is one base away.

This TCR was sampled from an adult with an advanced solid tumor such as melanoma, head and neck, liver or kidney cancer. Here the sequenced sample was CD4+ or CD8+ T cells sorted from blood, taken in a trial of the OX40 agonist ivuxolimab. The chain is made from TRBV7-7 and TRBJ2-2, with the identity of the D gene unclear. In nucleotide form, the sequence is TGTGCCAGCAGCTTAGGGACCGGGGAGCTGTTTTTT. It codes for CASSLGTGELFF. Reference TRBV7-7 and TRBJ2-2 proteins supply the regions before and after the CDR3; the full variable domain is: GAGVSQSPRYKVTKRGQDVTLRCDPISSHATLYWYQQALGQGPEFLTYFNYEAQPDKSGLPSDRFSAERPEGSISTLTIQRTEQRDSAMYRCASSLGTGELFFGEGSRLTVL.